This TCR beta chain was sequenced for a study of T cells in women clearing cervical HPV infection. This CDR3 is 14 amino acids long. CDR1 is SGHRS and CDR2 is YFSETQ in the germline V gene. A remark on this clone: An end of the junction does not agree with germline; a read error may underlie this. The read gets to within 3 residues of the CDR3 end, and the germline J gene fills in the rest. This same CDR3 is encoded by further DNA sequences in the sample.

Some clones are missing from TCRdb's copy, which holds only in-frame ones; the method was immunoSEQ multiplex PCR. Its clone listing holds 15,000 to 20,000 clones. The TCR was taken from a woman between 18 and 75 years old with a cervical HPV16 infection that either progressed to CIN3+ or cleared (not recorded which). Sequences were obtained from blood buffy coat. The rearrangement links TRBV5-1 to TRBJ1-2, with 8 positions matching TRBD1. CDR3 bases read: TGCGCCAGCAGTCCAGGGGGCGTCATGTATGGA. The encoded protein is CASSPGGVMYG. The whole CDR3 sequence reads CASSPGGVMYGYTF.